This TCR beta chain emerged from a study of T-cell reconstitution after alpha-beta-depleted transplantation in children. Notes on the study in general: A year had passed since transplant, and T-cell counts and diversity by then came mostly from newly produced T cells. It was surviving recipient T cells and thymic progenitors that gave some patients high TCRbeta diversity at day 60. Several hundred rapidly expanded clones from non-depleted graft cells reportedly supplied alpha-beta T cells about two months post-transplant.

During its preparation, the TCRbeta library received unique molecular identifiers. Using its own MiXCR run on the PCR reads, TCRdb lists one record per CDR3 protein. The sample contains around 490,000 distinct CDR3 sequences, 9.5% to 12% of which appear only once. V dropped 1 base and J dropped 8 bases, with 14 bases sitting between them. CDR3 size: 14 residues. From germline, CDR1 is SGHTA and CDR2 FQGNSA. This clonotype was detected a few times. Its antigen remains unidentified. The specimen comprised PBMCs, mostly from graft donor cells, sampled 180 days after TCRalphabeta/CD19-depleted stem cell transplant. The J gene is TRBJ1-1, the V gene TRBV7-2; D gene ambiguous. The sequence was collected from a female patient between 2 and 10 years old who had a stem cell transplant for aplastic anemia, so the T cells may come from the graft donor. CDR3 residues: CASSLGSSTAEAFF. The CDR3 region has the DNA TGTGCCAGCAGCTTAGGAAGTAGCACGGCAGAAGCTTTCTTT.